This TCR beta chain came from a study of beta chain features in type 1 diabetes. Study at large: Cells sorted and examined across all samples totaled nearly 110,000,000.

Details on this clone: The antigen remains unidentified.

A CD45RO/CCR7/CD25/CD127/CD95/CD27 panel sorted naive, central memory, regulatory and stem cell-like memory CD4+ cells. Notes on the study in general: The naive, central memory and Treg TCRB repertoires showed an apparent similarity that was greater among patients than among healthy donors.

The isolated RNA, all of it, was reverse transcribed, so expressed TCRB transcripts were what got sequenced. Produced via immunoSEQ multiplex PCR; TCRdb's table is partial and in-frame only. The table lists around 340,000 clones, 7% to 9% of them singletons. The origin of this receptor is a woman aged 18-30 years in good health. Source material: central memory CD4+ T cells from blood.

CDR3: CASTPERASERFF. The CDR3 nucleotides read TGTGCCAGCACTCCAGAAAGGGCGTCCGAACGGTTCTTC. V gene TRBV5-4 combines with J gene TRBJ2-1, with D unresolved. Trimming removed 6 bases from V and 15 bases from J, with 22 bases in between. CDR1 and CDR2 (germline): SGHNT, YYREEE (reference sequence). This CDR3 has 13 amino acids.